The 8 T cell receptor beta chains below come from one sample, sequenced in a study of T cell responses to AZD1222 COVID-19 vaccine. Profiled with immunoSEQ multiplex PCR; TCRdb holds only in-frame clones, not every one. The sample holds about 64,000 clones, 75% to 90% seen once. Material: peripheral blood, obtained 28 days after the second AZD1222 dose. The origin of the receptors is an adult who received the AZD1222 COVID-19 vaccine.

This chain uses TRBV3-1 (or the pseudogene TRBV3-2) with TRBJ2-2, with D uncertain. V dropped 5 bases and J dropped 4 bases, with 5 bases sitting between them. The CDR3 runs 12 residues. Germline V gene sequence: CDR1 LGHDT, CDR2 YNNKEL (reference sequence). Here the CDR3 reads CASSIGTGELFF. CDR3 DNA: TGTGCCAGCAGCATTGGCACCGGGGAGCTGTTTTTT.

The rearrangement uses TRBV18 and TRBJ2-1; 9 bases fit TRBD1. CDR1 and CDR2 (germline): KGHSH, LQKENI. The trim removed 3 bases at V and 10 bases at J, leaving 1 base unmatched. The CDR3 is 12 residues long. Here the CDR3 DNA reads TGTGCCAGCTCACCCACAGGGGGCGAGCAGTTCTTC. Amino acids: CASSPTGGEQFF.

This clone was recorded only once. The gene calls are TRBV3-1 (or the pseudogene TRBV3-2) and TRBJ2-2, with a possible D match to TRBD2 (5 bases). CDR3 length: 16 residues. V was shortened by 4 bases and J by 2 bases, with 14 bases between the two germline ends. Germline CDR1 and CDR2: LGHDT and YNNKEL (reference sequence). The CDR3 reads CASSPPSLFNTGELFF. The CDR3 nucleotides read TGTGCCAGCAGCCCCCCTAGCCTGTTTAACACCGGGGAGCTGTTTTTT.

The V gene is TRBV6-5, the J gene TRBJ1-3; no clear D. The V end lost 7 bases, the J end lost 4 bases, and 17 bases lay between the germline ends. The CDR3 covers 15 residues. CDR1 and CDR2 from the germline V gene are MNHEY and SVGAGI. The CDR3 loop is CASTLSGSLGNTIYF. The CDR3 DNA follows: TGTGCCAGCACCCTCAGCGGGAGTTTGGGAAACACCATATATTTT.

The chain links TRBV7-9 to TRBJ1-1; D unresolved. The CDR3 has 13 residues. V was trimmed by 6 bases and J by 5 bases, leaving 13 bases between them. Germline V gene lookup returns CDR1 SEHNR and CDR2 FQNEAQ (reference sequence). DNA for the CDR3: TGTGCCAGCAGTCAAGAAAGGGTGACTGAAGCTTTCTTT. This encodes CASSQERVTEAFF.

This clone was counted once. This chain uses TRBV30 with TRBJ1-1; the D gene is possibly TRBD1 (6 bases). V dropped 5 bases and J dropped 8 bases, with 18 bases sitting between them. This CDR3 region has 13 residues. Per the germline V gene, CDR1 is GTSNPN and CDR2 is SVGIG (reference sequence). CDR3 sequence reads: CAWGLPGVQEAFF. As DNA, the CDR3 is TGTGCCTGGGGGTTACCAGGGGTCCAAGAAGCTTTCTTT.

The table lists this clone with a count of one. The chain combines TRBV6-1 with TRBJ2-2; weak D call: TRBD2 (6 bases). V shed 1 base and J shed 4 bases, with 10 bases lying between them. This CDR3 has 15 amino acids. The germline gives CDR1 MNHNS, CDR2 SASEGT. This CDR3 is CASSEGGGATGELFF. The DNA of the CDR3 is TGTGCCAGCAGTGAAGGAGGAGGGGCCACCGGGGAGCTGTTTTTT.

The V gene is TRBV6-5, the J gene TRBJ2-1, with 7 positions matching TRBD1. Unmatched junction bases numbered 3, after V lost 4 bases and J lost 3 bases. Germline loops: CDR1 MNHEY, CDR2 SVGAGI. The CDR3 is 14 amino acids. The CDR3 loop is CASSSGTDYNEQFF. CDR3 coding DNA: TGTGCCAGCAGTTCCGGGACAGACTACAATGAGCAGTTCTTC.